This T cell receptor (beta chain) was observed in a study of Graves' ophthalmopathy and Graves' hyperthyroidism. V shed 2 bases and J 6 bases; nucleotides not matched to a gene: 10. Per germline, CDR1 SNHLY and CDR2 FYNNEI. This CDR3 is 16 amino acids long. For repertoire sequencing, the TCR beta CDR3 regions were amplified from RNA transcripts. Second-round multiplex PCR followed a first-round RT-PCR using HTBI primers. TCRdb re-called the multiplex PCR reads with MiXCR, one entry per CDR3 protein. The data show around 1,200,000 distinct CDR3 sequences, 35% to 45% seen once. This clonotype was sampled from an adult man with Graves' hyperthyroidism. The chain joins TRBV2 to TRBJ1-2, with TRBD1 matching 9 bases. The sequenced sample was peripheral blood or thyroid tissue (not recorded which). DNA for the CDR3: TGTGCCAGCAGTGAAAAGCCGGGACAGGGTCGGGATGGCTACACCTTC. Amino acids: CASSEKPGQGRDGYTF.